This T cell receptor (beta chain) was obtained from a study of T-cell reconstitution after alpha-beta-depleted transplantation in children. Researchers prepared the TCRbeta library using unique molecular identifiers, the study reports. TCRdb re-analysed the PCR reads in MiXCR, keeping a single row per CDR3 protein. The top ten hold more than 2% of the sample, which has about 240,000 distinct CDR3 sequences, about 25% seen once. Study observations and caveats: Expanded clones from the graft, numbering several hundred, reportedly supplied alpha-beta T cells about two months after transplant. Hyperexpanded clones declined; after one year, newly produced T cells mostly supplied diversity.

In regard to this clonotype: The antigen remains unidentified.

The sequence derives from a girl aged 2-9 years with Fanconi anemia, due to receive a stem cell transplant. The sample consisted of PBMCs, taken before TCRalphabeta/CD19-depleted stem cell transplant.

CDR3 protein: CSGRGQGYEQYF. CDR3 nucleotide sequence: TGCAGTGGGAGGGGACAGGGTTACGAGCAGTACTTC. The chain links TRBV20-1 to TRBJ2-7; 9 bases map to TRBD1. The V gene end was trimmed by 7 bases and the J gene end by 4 bases; junction bases not matched to a gene: 5. This CDR3 contains 12 residues. CDR1 and CDR2 (germline): DFQATT, SNEGSKA (reference sequence).